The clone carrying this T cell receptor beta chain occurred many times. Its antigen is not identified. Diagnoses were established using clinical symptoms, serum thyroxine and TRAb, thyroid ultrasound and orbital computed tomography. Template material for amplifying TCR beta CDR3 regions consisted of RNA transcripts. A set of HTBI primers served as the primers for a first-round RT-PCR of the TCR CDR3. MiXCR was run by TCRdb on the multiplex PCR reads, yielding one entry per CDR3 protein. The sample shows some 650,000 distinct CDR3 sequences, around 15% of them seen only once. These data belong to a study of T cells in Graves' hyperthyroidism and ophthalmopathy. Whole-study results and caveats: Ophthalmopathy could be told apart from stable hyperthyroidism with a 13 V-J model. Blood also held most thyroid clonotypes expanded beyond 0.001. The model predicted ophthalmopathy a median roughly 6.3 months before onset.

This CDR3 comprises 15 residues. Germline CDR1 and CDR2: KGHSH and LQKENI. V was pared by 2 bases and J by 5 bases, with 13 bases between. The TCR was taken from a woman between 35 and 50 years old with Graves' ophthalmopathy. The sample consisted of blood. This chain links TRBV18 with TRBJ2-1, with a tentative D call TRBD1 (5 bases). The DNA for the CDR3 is TGTGCCAGCTCACCATTGCCAGGGAAGGACAATGAGCAGTTCTTC. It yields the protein CASSPLPGKDNEQFF. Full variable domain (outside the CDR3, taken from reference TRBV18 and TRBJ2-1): NAGVMQNPRHLVRRRGQEARLRCSPMKGHSHVYWYRQLPEEGLKFMVYLQKENIIDESGMPKERFSAEFPKEGPSILRIQQVVRGDSAAYFCASSPLPGKDNEQFFGPGTRLTVL.